This T cell receptor (beta chain) emerged from a study of response to subunit inactivated influenza vaccine. The CDR3 contains 14 residues. V lost 5 bases to trimming and J lost 0 bases, with 8 bases between them. Germline V gene lookup returns CDR1 DFQATT and CDR2 SNEGSKA (reference sequence). TCRdb reanalysed the RT-PCR reads using MiXCR and keeps one entry per CDR3 protein. The data show fewer than 400,000 distinct CDR3 sequences, with 21% seen just once and around 9.6% held by the top ten. The source material was PBMCs from blood, sampled about 20 months after vaccination. The genes are TRBV20-1 and TRBJ1-6; D is unresolved. This TCR was sampled from a man aged 50 to 69 who received an inactivated influenza vaccine. The CDR3 loop is CSASPSSYNSPLHF. CDR3 sequence (DNA): TGCAGTGCTTCCCCCAGCTCCTATAATTCACCCCTCCACTTT.